This T cell receptor (beta chain) was captured by sequencing in a study of blood T cell repertoires in COVID-19. Study details: Acute and convalescent COVID-19 specimens originated in the United States, Italy and Spain. From T cells, B-cell-depleted T cells, or PBMCs came the material, which was cDNA or gDNA.

This clone was detected only a few times. In the original analysis: Amplifying reference gene primers gave estimates of nucleated cell counts. Produced via immunoSEQ multiplex PCR; TCRdb's table is partial and in-frame only. That table supplies the V and J calls and clone size; D and trimming were determined from the DNA. Found here are roughly 68,000 clones, about nine tenths of them singletons; the top ten hold more than 4%. Sequencing was carried out using peripheral blood. The clonotype was recovered from a human donor in a cohort sampled during active COVID-19.

CDR3 sequence: CASSFGDRVIYEQYF. The CDR3 DNA sequence: TGTGCCAGCAGTTTCGGGGACAGGGTAATATACGAGCAGTACTTC. The rearrangement uses TRBV27 and TRBJ2-7; 9 bases align to TRBD1. Trimming took 3 bases from V and 4 from J; bases not matched to a gene: 7. This CDR3 has 15 residues. Per the germline V gene, CDR1 is MNHEY and CDR2 is SMNVEV (reference sequence).